The sequence of this TCR beta chain was determined in a study of blood T cell repertoires in COVID-19. About the research overall: The analysed material was cDNA or gDNA that came from T cells, B-cell-depleted T cells, or PBMCs.

As handled by the study authors: Reference gene primer amplification in the assay estimated nucleated cell counts. Method: immunoSEQ multiplex PCR; TCRdb's copy keeps in-frame clones and lacks some. The V and J calls and clone size come from that table; D and trimming were worked out from the DNA. The sample has some 220,000 clones; 82% are singletons. In germline, CDR1 is KGHSH, CDR2 LQKENI. The ends lost 3 bases at V and 5 bases at J; junction bases unmatched: 5. CDR3 size: 14 residues. The sequence came from a woman in her 70s with COVID-19, enrolled during active disease. Material for sequencing was peripheral blood. The J gene is TRBJ2-7, the V gene TRBV18, with 9 bases fitting TRBD2. The CDR3 bases are TGTGCCAGCTCACCGTCTAGCGGGAATGACGAGCAGTACTTC. Translating it yields CASSPSSGNDEQYF.